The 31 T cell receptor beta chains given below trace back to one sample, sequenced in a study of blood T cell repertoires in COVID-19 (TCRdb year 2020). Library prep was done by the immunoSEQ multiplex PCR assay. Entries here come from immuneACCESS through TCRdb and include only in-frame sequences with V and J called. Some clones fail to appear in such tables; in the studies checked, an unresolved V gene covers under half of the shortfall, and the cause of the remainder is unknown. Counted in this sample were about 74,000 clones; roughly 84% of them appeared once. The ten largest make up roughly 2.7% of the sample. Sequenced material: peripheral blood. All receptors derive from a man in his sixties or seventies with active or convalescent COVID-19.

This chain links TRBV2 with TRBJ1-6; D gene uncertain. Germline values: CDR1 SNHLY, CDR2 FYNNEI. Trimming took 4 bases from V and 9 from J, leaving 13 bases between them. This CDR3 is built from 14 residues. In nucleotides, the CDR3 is TGTGCCAGCAGTGTGGAGCGAAACGGTTCACCCCTCCACTTT. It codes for CASSVERNGSPLHF. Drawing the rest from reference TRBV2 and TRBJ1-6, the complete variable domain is EPEVTQTPSHQVTQMGQEVILRCVPISNHLYFYWYRQILGQKVEFLVSFYNNEISEKSEIFDDQFSVERPDGSNFTLKIRSTKLEDSAMYFCASSVERNGSPLHFGNGTRLTVT.

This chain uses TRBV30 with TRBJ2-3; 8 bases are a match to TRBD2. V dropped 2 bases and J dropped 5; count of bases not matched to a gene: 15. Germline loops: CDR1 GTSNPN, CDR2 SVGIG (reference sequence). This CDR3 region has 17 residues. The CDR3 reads CAWSFGRGGFLLDTQYF. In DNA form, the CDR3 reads TGTGCCTGGAGTTTCGGTCGGGGGGGCTTTCTTTTAGATACGCAGTATTTT.

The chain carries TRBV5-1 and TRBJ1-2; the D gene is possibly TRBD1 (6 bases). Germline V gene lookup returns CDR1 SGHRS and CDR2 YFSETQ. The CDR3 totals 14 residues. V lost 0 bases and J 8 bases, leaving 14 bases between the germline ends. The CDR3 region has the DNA TGCGCCAGCAGCTTGGAGGCGGGGGCGGGAGGCTACACCTTC. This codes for CASSLEAGAGGYTF.

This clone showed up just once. The CDR3 DNA sequence: TGCGCCAGCAGTGATCGAGCCTTTCACTATGGCTACACCTTC. Protein product: CASSDRAFHYGYTF. The genes are TRBV10-2 and TRBJ1-2; D is unresolved. Trimming pared 3 bases from V and 3 bases from J, leaving 11 bases between. The germline gives CDR1 WSHSY, CDR2 SAAADI. The CDR3 runs 14 residues.

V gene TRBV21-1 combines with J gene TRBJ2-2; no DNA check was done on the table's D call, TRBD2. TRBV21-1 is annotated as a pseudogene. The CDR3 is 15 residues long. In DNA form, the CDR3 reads TGTGCCAGCAGCCCCCCAGGACTCCCCACCGGGGAGCTGTTTTTT. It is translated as CASSPPGLPTGELFF.

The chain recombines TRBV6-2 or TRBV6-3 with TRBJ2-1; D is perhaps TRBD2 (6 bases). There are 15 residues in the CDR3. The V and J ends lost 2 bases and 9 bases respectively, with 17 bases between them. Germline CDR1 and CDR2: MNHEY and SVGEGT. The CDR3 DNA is TGTGCCAGCAGTTACGCCTTGGAGGGGCAGGGTGAGCAGTTCTTC. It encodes CASSYALEGQGEQFF.

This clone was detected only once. DNA for the CDR3: TGTGCCAAGGGAGGGAGCACAGATACGCAGTATTTT. Encoded protein: CAKGGSTDTQYF. The chain couples TRBV28 to TRBJ2-3; 7 bases are shared with TRBD2. Germline V gene data show CDR1 as MDHEN and CDR2 as SYDVKM. The CDR3 covers 12 residues. The ends lost 10 bases at V and 0 bases at J; junction bases unmatched: 1.

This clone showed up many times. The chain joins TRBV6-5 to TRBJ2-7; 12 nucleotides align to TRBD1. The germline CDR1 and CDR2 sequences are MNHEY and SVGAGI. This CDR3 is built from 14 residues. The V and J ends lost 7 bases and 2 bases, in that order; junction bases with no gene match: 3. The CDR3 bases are TGTGCCAGCACCCGGGACAGGGGGCCCTACGAGCAGTACTTC. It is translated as CASTRDRGPYEQYF.

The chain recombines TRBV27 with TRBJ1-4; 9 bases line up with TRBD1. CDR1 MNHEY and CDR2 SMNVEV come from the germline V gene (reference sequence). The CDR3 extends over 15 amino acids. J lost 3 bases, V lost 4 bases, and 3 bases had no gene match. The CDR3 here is CASSYRGLANEKLFF. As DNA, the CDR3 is TGTGCCAGCAGTTACAGGGGGCTCGCTAATGAAAAACTGTTTTTT.

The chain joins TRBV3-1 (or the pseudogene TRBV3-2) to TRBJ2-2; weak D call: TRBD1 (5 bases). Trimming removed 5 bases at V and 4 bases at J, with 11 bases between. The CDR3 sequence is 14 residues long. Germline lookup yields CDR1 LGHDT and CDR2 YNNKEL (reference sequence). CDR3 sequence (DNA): TGTGCCAGCAGCTATAGGACAATCACCGGGGAGCTGTTTTTT. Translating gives CASSYRTITGELFF.

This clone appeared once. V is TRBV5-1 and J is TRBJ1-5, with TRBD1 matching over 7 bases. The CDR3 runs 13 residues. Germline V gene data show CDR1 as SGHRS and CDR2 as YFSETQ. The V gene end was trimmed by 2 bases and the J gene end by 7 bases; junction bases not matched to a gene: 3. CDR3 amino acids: CASSFDREQPQHF. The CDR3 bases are TGCGCCAGCAGCTTTGACAGGGAACAGCCCCAGCATTTT. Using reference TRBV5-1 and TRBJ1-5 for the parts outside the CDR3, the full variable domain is KAGVTQTPRYLIKTRGQQVTLSCSPISGHRSVSWYQQTPGQGLQFLFEYFSETQRNKGNFPGRFSGRQFSNSRSEMNVSTLELGDSALYLCASSFDREQPQHFGDGTRLSIL.

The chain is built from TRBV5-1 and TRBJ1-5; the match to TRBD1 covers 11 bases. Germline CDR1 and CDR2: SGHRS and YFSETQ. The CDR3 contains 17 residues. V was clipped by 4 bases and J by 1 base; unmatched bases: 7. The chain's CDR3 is CASSPGQGAVSNQPQHF. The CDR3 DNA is TGCGCCAGCAGCCCAGGACAGGGGGCGGTAAGCAATCAGCCCCAGCATTTT.

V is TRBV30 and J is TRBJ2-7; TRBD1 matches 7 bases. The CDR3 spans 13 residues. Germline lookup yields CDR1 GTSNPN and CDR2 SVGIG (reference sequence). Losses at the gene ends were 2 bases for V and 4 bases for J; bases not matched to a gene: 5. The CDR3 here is CAWSKGAGYEQYF. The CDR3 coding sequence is TGTGCCTGGAGTAAGGGGGCGGGTTACGAGCAGTACTTC.

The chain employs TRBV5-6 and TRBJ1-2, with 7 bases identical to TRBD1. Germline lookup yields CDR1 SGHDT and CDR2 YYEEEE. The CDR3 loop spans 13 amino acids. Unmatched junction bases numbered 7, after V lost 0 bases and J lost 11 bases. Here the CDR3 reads CASSLGRQGWYTF. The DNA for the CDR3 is TGTGCCAGCAGCTTGGGACGACAGGGTTGGTACACCTTC.

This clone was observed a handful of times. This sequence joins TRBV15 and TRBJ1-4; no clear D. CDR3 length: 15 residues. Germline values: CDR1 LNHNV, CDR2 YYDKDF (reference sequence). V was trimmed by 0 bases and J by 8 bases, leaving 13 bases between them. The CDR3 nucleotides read TGTGCCACCAGCAGAGATCTACTGGTCCGGGAAAAACTGTTTTTT. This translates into CATSRDLLVREKLFF.

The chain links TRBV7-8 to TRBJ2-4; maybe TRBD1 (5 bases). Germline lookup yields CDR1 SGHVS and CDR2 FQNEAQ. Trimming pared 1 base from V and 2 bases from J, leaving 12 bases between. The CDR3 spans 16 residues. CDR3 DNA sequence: TGTGCCAGCAGCTTAGAGGCCCTGGACACCAAAAACATTCAGTACTTC. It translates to CASSLEALDTKNIQYF.

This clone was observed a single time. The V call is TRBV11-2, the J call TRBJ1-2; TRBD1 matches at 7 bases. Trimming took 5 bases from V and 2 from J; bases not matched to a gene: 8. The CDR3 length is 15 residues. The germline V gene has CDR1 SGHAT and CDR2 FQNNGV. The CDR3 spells CASSPEGARNYGYTF. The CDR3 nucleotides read TGTGCCAGCAGCCCAGAGGGGGCTAGGAACTATGGCTACACCTTC. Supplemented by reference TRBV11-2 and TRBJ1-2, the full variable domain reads EAGVAQSPRYKIIEKRQSVAFWCNPISGHATLYWYQQILGQGPKLLIQFQNNGVVDDSQLPKDRFSAERLKGVDSTLKIQPAKLEDSAVYLCASSPEGARNYGYTFGSGTRLTVV.

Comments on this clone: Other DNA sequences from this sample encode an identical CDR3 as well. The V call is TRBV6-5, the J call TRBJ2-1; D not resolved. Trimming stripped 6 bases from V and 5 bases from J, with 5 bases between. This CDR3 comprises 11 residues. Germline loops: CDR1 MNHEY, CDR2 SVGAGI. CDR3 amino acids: CASSRDNEQFF. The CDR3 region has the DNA TGTGCCAGCAGCCGGGACAATGAGCAGTTCTTC.

The CDR3 reads CSVDEAAGGEQYF. The CDR3 nucleotides read TGCAGCGTTGACGAAGCGGCAGGCGGCGAGCAGTACTTC. The chain links TRBV29-1 to TRBJ2-7, with D possibly being TRBD2 (5 bases). CDR3 length: 13 residues. Deletions cut 3 bases from V and 6 bases from J, with 15 bases between. Per germline, CDR1 SQVTM and CDR2 ANQGSEA.

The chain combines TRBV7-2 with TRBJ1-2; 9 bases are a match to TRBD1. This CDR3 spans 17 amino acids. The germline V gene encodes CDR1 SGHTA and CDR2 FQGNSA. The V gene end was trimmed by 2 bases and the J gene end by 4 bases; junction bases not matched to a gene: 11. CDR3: CASSLMGTGLRGYGYTF. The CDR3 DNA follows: TGTGCCAGCAGCTTAATGGGGACAGGGTTGCGAGGCTATGGCTACACCTTC.

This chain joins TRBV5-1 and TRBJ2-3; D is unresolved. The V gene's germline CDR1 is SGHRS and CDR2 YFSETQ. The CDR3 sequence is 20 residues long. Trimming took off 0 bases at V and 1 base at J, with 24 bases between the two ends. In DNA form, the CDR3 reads TGCGCCAGCAGCTTGGCCCGATCATCAGGTCTCCCCTCGGGCACAGATACGCAGTATTTT. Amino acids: CASSLARSSGLPSGTDTQYF.

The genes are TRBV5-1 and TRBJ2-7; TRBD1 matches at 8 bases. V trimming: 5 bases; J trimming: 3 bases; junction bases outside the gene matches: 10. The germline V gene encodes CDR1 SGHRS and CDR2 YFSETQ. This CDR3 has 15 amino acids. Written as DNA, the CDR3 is TGCGCCAGCAGACCCGGAACAGGGGGATTCTACGAGCAGTACTTC. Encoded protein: CASRPGTGGFYEQYF.

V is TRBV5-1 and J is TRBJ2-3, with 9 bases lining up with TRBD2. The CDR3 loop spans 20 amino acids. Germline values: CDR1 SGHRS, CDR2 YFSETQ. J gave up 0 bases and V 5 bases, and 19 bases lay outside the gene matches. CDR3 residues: CASRLRLAETYSASTDTQYF. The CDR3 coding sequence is TGCGCCAGCAGACTACGACTAGCGGAGACCTACTCAGCTAGCACAGATACGCAGTATTTT. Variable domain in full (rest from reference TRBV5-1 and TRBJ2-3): KAGVTQTPRYLIKTRGQQVTLSCSPISGHRSVSWYQQTPGQGLQFLFEYFSETQRNKGNFPGRFSGRQFSNSRSEMNVSTLELGDSALYLCASRLRLAETYSASTDTQYFGPGTRLTVL.

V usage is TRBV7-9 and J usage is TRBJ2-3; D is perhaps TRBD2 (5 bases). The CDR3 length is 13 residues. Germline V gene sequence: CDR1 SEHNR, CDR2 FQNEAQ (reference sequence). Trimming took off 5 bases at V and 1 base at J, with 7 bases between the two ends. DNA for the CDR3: TGTGCCAGCAGCCCGAGGGGCACAGATACGCAGTATTTT. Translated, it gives CASSPRGTDTQYF.

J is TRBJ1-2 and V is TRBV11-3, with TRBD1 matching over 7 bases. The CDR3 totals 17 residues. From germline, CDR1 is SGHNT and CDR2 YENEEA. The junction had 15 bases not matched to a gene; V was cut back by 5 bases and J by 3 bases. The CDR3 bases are TGTGCCAGCAGCGGAGAGGGCTGGGACAGAGGATACTATGGCTACACCTTC. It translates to CASSGEGWDRGYYGYTF.

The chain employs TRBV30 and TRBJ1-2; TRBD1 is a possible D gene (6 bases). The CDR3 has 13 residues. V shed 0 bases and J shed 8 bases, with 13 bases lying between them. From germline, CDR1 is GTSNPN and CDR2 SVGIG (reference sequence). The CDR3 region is CAWSVQGGLGYTF. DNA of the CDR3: TGTGCCTGGAGTGTACAGGGCGGGCTGGGCTACACCTTC.

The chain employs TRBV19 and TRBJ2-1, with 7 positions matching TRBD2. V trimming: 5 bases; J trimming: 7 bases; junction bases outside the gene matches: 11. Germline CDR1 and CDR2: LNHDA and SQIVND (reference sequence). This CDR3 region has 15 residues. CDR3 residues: CASSGPGGGGNEQFF. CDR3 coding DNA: TGTGCCAGTAGTGGTCCCGGTGGGGGGGGTAATGAGCAGTTCTTC. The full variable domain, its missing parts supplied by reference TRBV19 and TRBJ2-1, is DGGITQSPKYLFRKEGQNVTLSCEQNLNHDAMYWYRQDPGQGLRLIYYSQIVNDFQKGDIAEGYSVSREKKESFPLTVTSAQKNPTAFYLCASSGPGGGGNEQFFGPGTRLTVL.

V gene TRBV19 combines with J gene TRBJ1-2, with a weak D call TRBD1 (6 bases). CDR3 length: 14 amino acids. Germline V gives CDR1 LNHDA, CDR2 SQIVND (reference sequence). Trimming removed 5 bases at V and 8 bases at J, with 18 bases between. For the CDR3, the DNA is TGTGCCAGTAGTCCCACCGCTCAGGGGCGCGGCTACACCTTC. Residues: CASSPTAQGRGYTF.

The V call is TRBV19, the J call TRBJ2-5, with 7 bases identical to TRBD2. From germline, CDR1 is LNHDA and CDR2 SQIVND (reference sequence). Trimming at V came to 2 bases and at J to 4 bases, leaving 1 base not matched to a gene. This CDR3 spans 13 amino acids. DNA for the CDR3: TGTGCCAGTAGTATATTAGCGGGAGAGACCCAGTACTTC. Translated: CASSILAGETQYF.

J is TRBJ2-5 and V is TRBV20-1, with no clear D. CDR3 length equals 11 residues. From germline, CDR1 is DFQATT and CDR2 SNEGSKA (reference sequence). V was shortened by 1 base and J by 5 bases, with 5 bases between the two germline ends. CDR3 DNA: TGCAGTGCTAGAGGACTGGAGACCCAGTACTTC. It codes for CSARGLETQYF.

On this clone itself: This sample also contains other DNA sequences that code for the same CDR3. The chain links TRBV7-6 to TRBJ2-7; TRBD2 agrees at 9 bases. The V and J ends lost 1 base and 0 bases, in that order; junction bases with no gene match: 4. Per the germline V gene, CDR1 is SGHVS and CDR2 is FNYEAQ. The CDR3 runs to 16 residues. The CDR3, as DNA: TGTGCCAGCAGCTTAGTTAGCGGGGGTTTCTCCTACGAGCAGTACTTC. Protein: CASSLVSGGFSYEQYF.